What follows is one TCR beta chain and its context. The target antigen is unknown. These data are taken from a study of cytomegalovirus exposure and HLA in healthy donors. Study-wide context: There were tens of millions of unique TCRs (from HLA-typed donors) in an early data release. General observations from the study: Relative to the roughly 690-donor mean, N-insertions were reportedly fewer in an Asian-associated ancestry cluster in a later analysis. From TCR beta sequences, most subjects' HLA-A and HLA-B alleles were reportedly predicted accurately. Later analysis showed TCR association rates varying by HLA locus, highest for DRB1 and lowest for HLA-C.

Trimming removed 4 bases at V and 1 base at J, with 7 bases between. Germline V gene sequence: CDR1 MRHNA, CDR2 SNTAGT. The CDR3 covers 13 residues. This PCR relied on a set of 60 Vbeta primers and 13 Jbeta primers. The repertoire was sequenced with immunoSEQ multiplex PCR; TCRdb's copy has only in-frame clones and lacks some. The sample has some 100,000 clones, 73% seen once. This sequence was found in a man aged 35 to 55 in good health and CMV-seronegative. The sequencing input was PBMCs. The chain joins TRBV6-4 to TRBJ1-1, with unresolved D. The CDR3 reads CASSANRNTEAFF. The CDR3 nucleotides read TGTGCCAGCAGTGCTAACAGGAACACTGAAGCTTTCTTT.